Presented here are 3 T cell receptor beta chains from one specimen sequenced in a study of low-dose radiotherapy and immunotherapy resistance in tumors. cDNA synthesis used a TRAV/TRBV-specific primer set for both chains. TCR amplification used approximately 19 PCR cycles, a constant-region primer and a V-primer adapter. In TCRdb, the reads were re-called with MiXCR into one record per CDR3 protein. The sample includes roughly 90,000 distinct CDR3 sequences, more than 20% of them seen just once. Time point in this sample: after trial treatment. Sample treatment: LDRT plus nivolumab, ipilimumab, low-dose cyclophosphamide and aspirin (RACIN trial). The sample in question was PBMCs, obtained after low-dose radiotherapy plus immunotherapy. These receptors came from a female donor with ovarian cancer.

For this clonotype: Given a far larger clone just one base away, this is likely a sequencing read error. The chain recombines TRBV7-6 with TRBJ2-5; 10 nucleotides agree with TRBD2. Per germline, CDR1 SGHVS and CDR2 FNYEAQ. J lost 11 bases, V lost 5 bases, and 26 bases had no gene match. CDR3 length equals 19 residues. The CDR3 DNA follows: TGTGCCAGCAGCAAACTGGCGCTAGCGGGAGTTTACTCCTACAATGAGCAGTACTTC. Protein product: CASSKLALAGVYSYNEQYF. Based on the CDR3 plus reference TRBV7-6 and TRBJ2-5, the full variable domain is GAGVSQSPRYKVTKRGQDVALRCDPISGHVSLYWYRQALGQGPEFLTYFNYEAQQDKSGLPNDRFSAERPEGSISTLTIQRTEQRDSAMYRCASSKLALAGVYSYNEQYFGPGTRLLVL.

As for this clonotype: With only one base between it and a far larger clone, this is likely a read error. The chain uses TRBV29-1 and TRBJ2-7, with 8 bases lining up with TRBD1. Germline loops: CDR1 SQVTM, CDR2 ANQGSEA. J gave up 7 bases and V 7 bases, and 15 bases lay outside the gene matches. The length of the CDR3 is 14 residues. In DNA form, the CDR3 reads TGCAGCGCTTCGGACAGGGTGGTCCACAATGAGCAGTACTTC. Its protein is CSASDRVVHNEQYF.

Ten or more counts support this clonotype. Here the CDR3 DNA reads TGTGCCAGCAGCCAAGACTCGTCTAGCGTATACACCGGGGAGCTGTTTTTT. This encodes CASSQDSSSVYTGELFF. The V call is TRBV3-1, the J call TRBJ2-2; D perhaps matches TRBD2 (6 bases). Trimming took 0 bases from V and 3 from J, leaving 14 bases between them. The CDR3 spans 17 residues. Germline V gene data show CDR1 as LGHDT and CDR2 as YNNKEL (reference sequence).